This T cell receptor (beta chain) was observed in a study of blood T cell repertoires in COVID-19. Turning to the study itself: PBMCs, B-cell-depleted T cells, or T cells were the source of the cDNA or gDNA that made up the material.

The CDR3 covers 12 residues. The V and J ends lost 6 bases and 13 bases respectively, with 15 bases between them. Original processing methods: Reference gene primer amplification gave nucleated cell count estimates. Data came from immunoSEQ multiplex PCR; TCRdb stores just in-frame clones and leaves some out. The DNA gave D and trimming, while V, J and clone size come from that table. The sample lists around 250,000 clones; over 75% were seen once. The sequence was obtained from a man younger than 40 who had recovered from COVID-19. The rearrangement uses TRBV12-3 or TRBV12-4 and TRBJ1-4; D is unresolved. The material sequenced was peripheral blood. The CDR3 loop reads CASSLETIRLFF. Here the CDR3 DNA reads TGTGCCAGCAGCCTCGAGACTATTCGACTGTTTTTT.